This entry lists 23 T cell receptor beta chains sequenced from one sample in a study of OX40 agonist ivuxolimab in advanced cancers. Libraries were built with the immunoSEQ multiplex PCR assay. The immuneACCESS repertoire file appears here via TCRdb, limited to in-frame rearrangements. These files lack a portion of the clones; in checked studies, under half of the deficit traces to unresolved V genes, and the cause of the others is not known. The sample yields approximately 56,000 clones; 75% to 90% were counted once. 11% to 15% of the sample lies in the top ten. The sequencing here drew on CD4+ or CD8+ T cells sorted from blood, taken in a trial of the OX40 agonist ivuxolimab. Every receptor here comes from an adult with an advanced solid tumor such as melanoma, head and neck, liver or kidney cancer.

The chain uses TRBV25-1 and TRBJ1-3; D not resolved. CDR1 and CDR2 (germline): MGHDK, SYGVNS. With 6 bases removed from V and 0 bases from J, the gap between germline ends came to 6 bases. This CDR3 comprises 13 residues. The CDR3, as DNA: TGTGCCAGCAGGAGTTCCTCTGGAAACACCATATATTTT. Its protein is CASRSSSGNTIYF.

The chain employs TRBV5-8 and TRBJ1-1, with D tentatively TRBD1 (6 bases). The CDR3 has 16 amino acids. Germline assignment: CDR1 SGHTS and CDR2 YDEGEE. Deletions cut 4 bases from V and 1 base from J, with 17 bases between. CDR3 nucleotides: TGTGCCAGCAGCGTACAGATCAGGGGCGGGAACACTGAAGCTTTCTTT. This sequence encodes CASSVQIRGGNTEAFF.

This clone was counted a few times. The rearrangement uses TRBV7-9 and TRBJ1-2; 8 bases match TRBD1. The germline V gene has CDR1 SEHNR and CDR2 FQNEAQ (reference sequence). Trimming took 5 bases from V and 2 from J; bases not matched to a gene: 13. The CDR3 totals 17 residues. Here the CDR3 DNA reads TGTGCCAGCAGCGCGCCGGGACAGGAGACCCTCAACTATGGCTACACCTTC. It codes for CASSAPGQETLNYGYTF.

This clone was seen only a few times. The V call is TRBV5-6, the J call TRBJ1-2, with D possibly TRBD1 on 5 matching bases. CDR1 is SGHDT and CDR2 is YYEEEE in the germline V gene. CDR3 length equals 14 residues. Trimming left V 0 bases short and J 3 bases short, with 9 bases between. This chain's CDR3 is CASSLAREDYGYTF. CDR3 coding DNA: TGTGCCAGCAGCTTGGCCAGGGAGGACTATGGCTACACCTTC.

Here the CDR3 reads CASNFLGSSYEQYF. CDR3 DNA: TGTGCCAGCAACTTCCTCGGGAGCTCCTACGAGCAGTACTTC. This sequence joins TRBV6-1 and TRBJ2-7; the D gene is possibly TRBD2 (6 bases). V lost 7 bases to trimming and J lost 0 bases, with 13 bases between them. The CDR3 runs to 14 residues. Germline V gives CDR1 MNHNS, CDR2 SASEGT.

The rearrangement links TRBV9 to TRBJ1-5, with a weak D call TRBD1 (6 bases). Germline V gives CDR1 SGDLS, CDR2 YYNGEE. This CDR3 has 15 amino acids. Between the trimmed V and J ends, which lost 0 bases and 3 bases, there was a span of 10 bases. CDR3 region: CASSVEDRINQPQHF. Written as DNA, the CDR3 is TGTGCCAGCAGCGTAGAGGACAGAATCAATCAGCCCCAGCATTTT.

Here the CDR3 reads CASSARQGRKETQYF. DNA for the CDR3: TGTGCCAGCAGCGCCCGACAGGGTCGAAAAGAGACCCAGTACTTC. The rearrangement joins TRBV21-1 to TRBJ2-5; the listed D gene, TRBD1, was not tested against the DNA. TRBV21-1 is labeled a pseudogene. This CDR3 is built from 15 residues.

The chain has TRBV11-2 and TRBJ2-5; no definite D call. V was trimmed by 0 bases and J by 4 bases, leaving 6 bases between them. The CDR3 extends over 13 amino acids. Germline V lookup: CDR1 SGHAT, CDR2 FQNNGV. CDR3 DNA: TGTGCCAGCAGCTTAGAGTTAGGAGAGACCCAGTACTTC. Its protein product is CASSLELGETQYF.

The chain links TRBV4-1 to TRBJ2-5; perhaps TRBD1 as D (6 bases). Judging by the DNA end, TRBJ2-7 fits better; the J call may be wrong. The CDR3 has 14 residues. Germline V gene lookup returns CDR1 MGHRA and CDR2 YSYEKL. The CDR3 spells CASSQGTGNYEQYF. In nucleotides, the CDR3 is TGCGCCAGCAGCCAAGGCACAGGGAACTACGAGCAGTACTTC.

V and J are TRBV15 and TRBJ1-5; D remains ambiguous. This CDR3 spans 13 amino acids. Germline CDR1 LNHNV, CDR2 YYDKDF (reference sequence). V gave up 2 bases and J gave up 4 bases, with 6 bases separating them. CDR3 sequence: CATSRSRNQPQHF. For the CDR3, the DNA is TGTGCCACCAGCAGATCCAGGAATCAGCCCCAGCATTTT.

V and J are TRBV11-2 and TRBJ2-7; 7 nucleotides match TRBD1. Trimming cost V 5 bases and J 4 bases; bases outside gene matches: 5. CDR1 is SGHAT, CDR2 FQNNGV, per germline. CDR3 size: 13 residues. The CDR3 spells CASSPYRGYEQYF. In DNA, the CDR3 is TGTGCCAGCAGCCCTTACAGGGGTTACGAGCAGTACTTC.

J is TRBJ1-6 and V is TRBV27, with TRBD1 identical over 7 bases. Germline trimming cut 7 bases from V and 7 bases from J; bases unmatched to any gene: 10. Germline CDR1 and CDR2: MNHEY and SMNVEV (reference sequence). The CDR3 has 15 amino acids. CDR3: CASTWAGTVNSPLHF. As DNA, the CDR3 is TGTGCCAGCACTTGGGCCGGGACAGTAAATTCACCCCTCCACTTT.

The CDR3 DNA follows: TGTGCCAGCAGCTTAGGAAGACAGGGCCAAACTGGCTACACCTTC. Its translation is CASSLGRQGQTGYTF. The chain uses TRBV7-2 and TRBJ1-2; 7 positions agree with TRBD1. V shed 1 base, J shed 7 bases, and the junction held 9 bases outside the gene matches. CDR3 length: 15 amino acids. Looked up from germline, CDR1 is SGHTA and CDR2 is FQGNSA.

The chain couples TRBV7-6 to TRBJ2-1; 12 bases fit TRBD2. CDR1 is SGHVS, CDR2 FNYEAQ, per germline. This CDR3 has 15 residues. Trimming removed 4 bases from V and 10 bases from J; junction bases left unmatched: 8. The CDR3 spells CASSSSSGGAEEQFF. CDR3 in DNA: TGTGCCAGCAGCTCATCTAGCGGGGGGGCGGAGGAGCAGTTCTTC.

V usage is TRBV2 and J usage is TRBJ2-7; D is possibly TRBD1 (6 bases). The CDR3 length is 14 residues. Per germline, CDR1 SNHLY and CDR2 FYNNEI. The ends were cut back, 6 bases at V and 3 bases at J, with 15 bases in the middle. The CDR3 sequence is CASRDMGANYEQYF. The DNA for the CDR3 is TGTGCCAGCAGGGATATGGGGGCGAACTACGAGCAGTACTTC.

The J gene is TRBJ2-5, the V gene TRBV15, with a tentative D call TRBD1 (6 bases). The DNA end favors TRBJ2-7, so the J call may be wrong. Germline V gives CDR1 LNHNV, CDR2 YYDKDF (reference sequence). This CDR3 has 14 amino acids. This CDR3 reads CATSRERGSYEQYF. The CDR3 DNA follows: TGTGCCACCAGCAGAGAAAGGGGGTCCTACGAGCAGTACTTC.

This chain joins TRBV7-9 and TRBJ2-5, with TRBD2 matching 9 bases. Looked up from germline, CDR1 is SEHNR and CDR2 is FQNEAQ (reference sequence). The CDR3 length is 16 residues. The trim removed 5 bases at V and 0 bases at J, leaving 7 bases unmatched. Here the CDR3 reads CASSLRLAEYQETQYF. The CDR3 bases are TGTGCCAGCAGCCTAAGACTAGCGGAATACCAAGAGACCCAGTACTTC.

This clone was seen a single time. This sequence joins TRBV13 and TRBJ2-2; D unresolved. Trimming pared 1 base from V and 6 bases from J, leaving 3 bases between. This CDR3 is built from 12 residues. The V gene's germline CDR1 is PRHDT and CDR2 FYEKMQ (reference sequence). The CDR3: CASSLESGELFF. CDR3 DNA: TGTGCCAGCAGCTTAGAATCCGGGGAGCTGTTTTTT.

This chain links TRBV6-6 with TRBJ1-5, with D possibly TRBD1 on 6 matching bases. The ends were cut back, 2 bases at V and 3 bases at J, with 14 bases in the middle. This CDR3 comprises 16 residues. In germline, CDR1 is MNHNY, CDR2 SVGAGI (reference sequence). The CDR3 DNA sequence: TGTGCCAGCAGTTACGGCAGGGGCTATCCCAATCAGCCCCAGCATTTT. Its translation: CASSYGRGYPNQPQHF.

This clone showed up just a few times. This chain links TRBV25-1 with TRBJ1-1; no firm D call. The CDR3 length is 10 residues. The germline CDR1 and CDR2 sequences are MGHDK and SYGVNS. Trimming pared 7 bases from V and 9 bases from J, leaving 9 bases between. CDR3 protein: CASKDDKAFF. The CDR3 DNA reads as TGTGCCAGCAAGGACGACAAAGCTTTCTTT.

The V and J genes are TRBV7-2 and TRBJ2-3, with 12 bases fitting TRBD1. Germline V gene sequence: CDR1 SGHTA, CDR2 FQGNSA. V gave up 4 bases and J gave up 4 bases; unmatched junction bases: 3. This CDR3 has 15 amino acids. DNA for the CDR3: TGTGCCAGCAGCTGGGGACAGGGGGCCGCAGATACGCAGTATTTT. Amino acids: CASSWGQGAADTQYF.

The gene calls are TRBV27 and TRBJ2-1, with 8 nucleotides matching TRBD1. Germline CDR1 MNHEY, CDR2 SMNVEV (reference sequence). V shed 2 bases, J shed 4 bases, and the junction held 4 bases outside the gene matches. The CDR3 extends over 15 amino acids. CDR3 in DNA: TGTGCCAGCAGTTTAGGGACAGGATATTACAATGAGCAGTTCTTC. Amino acid sequence: CASSLGTGYYNEQFF.

The rearrangement joins TRBV13 to TRBJ2-2; the D gene is possibly TRBD2 (5 bases). Germline assignment: CDR1 PRHDT and CDR2 FYEKMQ (reference sequence). CDR3 length equals 14 residues. Deletions cut 3 bases from V and 5 bases from J, with 10 bases between. CDR3 sequence reads: CASSLLRGTGELFF. DNA for the CDR3: TGTGCCAGCAGCTTGCTACGGGGAACCGGGGAGCTGTTTTTT.